This T cell receptor (beta chain) emerged from a study of cytomegalovirus exposure and HLA in healthy donors. It was with 60 Vbeta and 13 Jbeta primers that the PCR ran. Profiled with immunoSEQ multiplex PCR; TCRdb holds only in-frame clones, not every one. The sample lists around 150,000 clones; about 10% were seen once. This CDR3 is built from 15 residues. V lost 4 bases, J lost 0 bases, and 9 bases lay in between. The germline CDR1 and CDR2 sequences are MGHDK and SYGVNS. The sequencing sample was made of PBMCs. This TCR came from a woman aged 35 to 49 in good health and CMV-seropositive. The chain couples TRBV25-1 to TRBJ1-4; D unclear. In DNA form, the CDR3 reads TGTGCCAGCAGTGTAGCGACAACAACTAATGAAAAACTGTTTTTT. Translated: CASSVATTTNEKLFF.